This TCR beta chain was observed in a study of identical twins. TCRdb ran MiXCR on the 5' RACE reads and lists one entry per CDR3 protein. The sample contains 1.5 million to 2 million distinct CDR3 sequences, roughly a third of which appear only once. V lost 2 bases and J lost 9; bases outside the gene matches: 10. CDR1 MNHEY and CDR2 SMNVEV come from the germline V gene (reference sequence). CDR3 size: 15 residues. This clonotype was detected only a few times. The receptor was isolated from a newborn girl in good health. The sample taken for sequencing was cord blood. The chain has TRBV27 and TRBJ2-1; 7 bases agree with TRBD1. CDR3 loop: CASSLRDRRLGEQFF. The CDR3 coding sequence is TGTGCCAGCAGTTTACGGGACAGAAGGTTAGGTGAGCAGTTCTTC.